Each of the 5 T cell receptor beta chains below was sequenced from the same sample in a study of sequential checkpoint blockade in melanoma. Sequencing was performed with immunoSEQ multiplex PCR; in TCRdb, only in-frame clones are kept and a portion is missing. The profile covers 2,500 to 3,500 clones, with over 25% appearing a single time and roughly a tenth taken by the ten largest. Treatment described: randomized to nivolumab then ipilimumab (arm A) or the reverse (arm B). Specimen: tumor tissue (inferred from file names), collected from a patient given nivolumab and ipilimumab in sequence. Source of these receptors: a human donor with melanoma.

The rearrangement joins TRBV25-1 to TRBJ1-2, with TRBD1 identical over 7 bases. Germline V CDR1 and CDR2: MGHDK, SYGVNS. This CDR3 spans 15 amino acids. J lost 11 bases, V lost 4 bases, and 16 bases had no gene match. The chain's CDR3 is CASSGAPGQPPRYTF. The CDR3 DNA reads TGTGCCAGCAGTGGCGCCCCGGGACAGCCTCCTCGGTACACCTTC.

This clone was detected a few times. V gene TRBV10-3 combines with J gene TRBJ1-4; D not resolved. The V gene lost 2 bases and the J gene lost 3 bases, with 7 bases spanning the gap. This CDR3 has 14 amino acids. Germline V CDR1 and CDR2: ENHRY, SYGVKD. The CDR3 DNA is TGTGCCATCAGTGAGCTACAGTCTAATGAAAAACTGTTTTTT. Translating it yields CAISELQSNEKLFF.

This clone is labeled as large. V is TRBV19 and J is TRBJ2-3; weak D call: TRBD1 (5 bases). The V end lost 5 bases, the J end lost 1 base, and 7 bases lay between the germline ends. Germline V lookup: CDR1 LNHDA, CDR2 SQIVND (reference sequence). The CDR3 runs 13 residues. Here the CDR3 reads CASSATGTDTQYF. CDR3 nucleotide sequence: TGTGCCAGTAGTGCGACAGGCACAGATACGCAGTATTTT.

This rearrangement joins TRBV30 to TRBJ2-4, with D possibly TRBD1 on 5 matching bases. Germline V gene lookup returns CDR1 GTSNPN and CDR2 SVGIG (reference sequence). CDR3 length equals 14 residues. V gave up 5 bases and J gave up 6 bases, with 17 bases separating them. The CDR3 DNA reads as TGTGCCTGGTTAGGGAAGGGGATCGGAAACATTCAGTACTTC. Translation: CAWLGKGIGNIQYF.

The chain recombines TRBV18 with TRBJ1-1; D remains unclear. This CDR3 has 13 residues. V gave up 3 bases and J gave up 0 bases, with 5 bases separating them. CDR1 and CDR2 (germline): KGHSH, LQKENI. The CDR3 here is CASSPAVNTEAFF. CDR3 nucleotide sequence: TGTGCCAGCTCACCGGCCGTGAACACTGAAGCTTTCTTT.